What follows are 8 T cell receptor beta chains derived from one specimen sequenced in a study of CD8+ T cells in alopecia areata. Treatment defined: oral pan-JAK inhibitor, 5-10 mg twice daily. It was cDNA, reverse transcribed from extracted RNA, that served as the sequencing template. Assay: immunoSEQ multiplex PCR; the TCRdb copy retains only in-frame clones and omits some. Of hundreds of thousands of clones listed, 58% are singletons. The sample consisted of CD4+ T cells sorted from blood, taken at week 24, from a patient treated with tofacitinib. The receptors were sampled from a human donor with alopecia areata.

The genes are TRBV28 and TRBJ2-1; 9 positions match TRBD2. Germline V gene sequence: CDR1 MDHEN, CDR2 SYDVKM. The J segment lost 7 bases and the V segment lost 5 bases, leaving 9 bases of the junction unmatched. This CDR3 comprises 15 residues. The chain's CDR3 is CASSTSGTSHNEQFF. In DNA form, the CDR3 reads TGTGCCAGCAGTACAAGCGGGACTAGCCATAATGAGCAGTTCTTC.

The CDR3 reads CASSVGDRPTYEQYF. In nucleotides, the CDR3 is TGTGCCAGCAGCGTAGGGGACAGACCGACCTACGAGCAGTACTTC. This chain links TRBV9 with TRBJ2-7, with 7 nucleotides matching TRBD1. V gave up 0 bases and J gave up 2 bases; unmatched junction bases: 5. CDR1 is SGDLS, CDR2 YYNGEE, per germline. The CDR3 spans 15 residues.

The chain is built from TRBV7-9 and TRBJ2-3; 11 nucleotides match TRBD2. The trim removed 5 bases at V and 4 bases at J, leaving 5 bases unmatched. CDR1 and CDR2 from the germline V gene are SEHNR and FQNEAQ (reference sequence). CDR3 size: 15 residues. The CDR3: CASSISGGAADTQYF. Written as DNA, the CDR3 is TGTGCCAGCAGCATTAGCGGGGGGGCCGCAGATACGCAGTATTTT. Full variable domain (outside the CDR3, taken from reference TRBV7-9 and TRBJ2-3): DTGVSQNPRHKITKRGQNVTFRCDPISEHNRLYWYRQTLGQGPEFLTYFQNEAQLEKSRLLSDRFSAERPKGSFSTLEIQRTEQGDSAMYLCASSISGGAADTQYFGPGTRLTVL.

The chain recombines TRBV4-1 with TRBJ1-4, with no clear D. Per the germline V gene, CDR1 is MGHRA and CDR2 is YSYEKL. Trimming pared 7 bases from V and 5 bases from J, leaving 23 bases between. This CDR3 comprises 17 residues. The CDR3 bases are TGCGCCAGCACCCCTTTGGGCCCGGCCTTGCGGAATGAAAAACTGTTTTTT. Amino acid sequence: CASTPLGPALRNEKLFF.

For the CDR3, the DNA is TGTGCCAGCAGCCTACCCCTAGCGGGGGGCTCCTACGAGCAGTACTTC. This gives the protein CASSLPLAGGSYEQYF. The rearrangement uses TRBV7-2 and TRBJ2-7; 11 nucleotides align to TRBD2. The CDR3 totals 16 residues. After removal of 5 bases from V and 0 bases from J, the junction contained 6 bases not matched to a gene. Germline V gene lookup returns CDR1 SGHTA and CDR2 FQGNSA.

V is TRBV19 and J is TRBJ2-5, with D uncertain. Between the trimmed V and J ends, which lost 2 bases and 0 bases, there was a span of 4 bases. The CDR3 runs to 13 residues. Germline CDR1 reads LNHDA; CDR2 reads SQIVND (reference sequence). The chain's CDR3 is CASSIRNQETQYF. Written as DNA, the CDR3 is TGTGCCAGTAGTATACGGAACCAAGAGACCCAGTACTTC. Filled out from reference TRBV19 and TRBJ2-5, the complete variable domain reads DGGITQSPKYLFRKEGQNVTLSCEQNLNHDAMYWYRQDPGQGLRLIYYSQIVNDFQKGDIAEGYSVSREKKESFPLTVTSAQKNPTAFYLCASSIRNQETQYFGPGTRLLVL.

CDR3 nucleotides: TGTGCCAGCAGCGTAAGGAGCAGCTCCTACGAGCAGTACTTC. It yields the protein CASSVRSSSYEQYF. The rearrangement joins TRBV9 to TRBJ2-7; D uncertain. The length of the CDR3 is 14 residues. V lost 1 base to trimming and J lost 0 bases, with 8 bases between them. Per the germline V gene, CDR1 is SGDLS and CDR2 is YYNGEE.

This clone turned up a few times. The gene calls are TRBV11-2 and TRBJ2-2; the match to TRBD1 covers 8 bases. CDR1 is SGHAT, CDR2 FQNNGV, per germline. Trimming removed 3 bases from V and 6 bases from J; junction bases left unmatched: 6. The CDR3 sequence is 15 residues long. CDR3 coding DNA: TGTGCCAGCAGCTTTAACAGGGGGATCGCCGGGGAGCTGTTTTTT. Translated: CASSFNRGIAGELFF.